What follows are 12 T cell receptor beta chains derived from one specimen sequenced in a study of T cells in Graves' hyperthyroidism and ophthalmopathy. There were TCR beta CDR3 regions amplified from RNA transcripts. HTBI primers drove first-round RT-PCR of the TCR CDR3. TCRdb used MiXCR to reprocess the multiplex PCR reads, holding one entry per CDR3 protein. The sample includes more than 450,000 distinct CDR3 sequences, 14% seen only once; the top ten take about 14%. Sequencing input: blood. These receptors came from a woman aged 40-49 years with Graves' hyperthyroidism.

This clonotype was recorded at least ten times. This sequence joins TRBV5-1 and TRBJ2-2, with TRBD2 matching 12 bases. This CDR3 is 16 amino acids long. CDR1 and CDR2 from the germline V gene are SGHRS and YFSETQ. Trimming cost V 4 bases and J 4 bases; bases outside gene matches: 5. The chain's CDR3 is CASSPLTSGSTGELFF. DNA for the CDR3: TGCGCCAGCAGCCCCCTGACTAGCGGGAGCACCGGGGAGCTGTTTTTT.

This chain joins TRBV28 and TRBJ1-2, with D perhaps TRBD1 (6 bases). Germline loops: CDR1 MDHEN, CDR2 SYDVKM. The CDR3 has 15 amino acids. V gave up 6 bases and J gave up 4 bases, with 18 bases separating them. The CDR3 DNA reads TGTGCCAGCAGCCCCGGGGGGGCCTCGTCCTATGGCTACACCTTC. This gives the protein CASSPGGASSYGYTF.

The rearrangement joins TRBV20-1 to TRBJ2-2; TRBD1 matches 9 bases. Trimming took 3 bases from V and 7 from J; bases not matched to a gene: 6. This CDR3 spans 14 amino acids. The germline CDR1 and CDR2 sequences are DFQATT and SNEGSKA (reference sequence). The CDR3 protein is CSARPTGGNGELFF. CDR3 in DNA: TGCAGTGCTAGGCCGACAGGGGGTAACGGGGAGCTGTTTTTT.

In DNA, the CDR3 is TGTGCCAGCAGTGCCACCATGACAGGCCACTATGGCTACACCTTC. It yields the protein CASSATMTGHYGYTF. The chain recombines TRBV25-1 with TRBJ1-2; weak D call: TRBD1 (6 bases). V was trimmed by 4 bases and J by 3 bases, leaving 15 bases between them. The CDR3 spans 15 residues. Germline V gene sequence: CDR1 MGHDK, CDR2 SYGVNS.

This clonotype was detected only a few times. The CDR3 spells CASSRPGLAGDNEQFF. Here the CDR3 DNA reads TGTGCCAGCAGCCGCCCGGGACTAGCGGGAGATAATGAGCAGTTCTTC. The chain couples TRBV12-3 or TRBV12-4 to TRBJ2-1, with 14 bases matching TRBD2. The trim removed 6 bases at V and 7 bases at J, leaving 8 bases unmatched. The CDR3 totals 16 residues.

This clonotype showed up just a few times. CDR3 in amino acids: CASSLETGHYNEQFF. CDR3 sequence (DNA): TGCGCCAGCAGCTTGGAAACCGGACACTACAATGAGCAGTTCTTC. The chain combines TRBV5-1 with TRBJ2-1, with a possible D match to TRBD1 (5 bases). Trimming cost V 0 bases and J 3 bases, with 10 bases left between them. Germline-derived CDR1 and CDR2 are SGHRS and YFSETQ. This CDR3 spans 15 amino acids.

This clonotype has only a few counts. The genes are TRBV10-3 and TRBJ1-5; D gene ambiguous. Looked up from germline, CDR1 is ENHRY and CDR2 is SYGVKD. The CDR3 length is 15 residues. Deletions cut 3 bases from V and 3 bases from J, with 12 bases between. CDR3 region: CAISEGQVDNQPQHF. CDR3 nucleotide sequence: TGTGCCATCAGTGAAGGGCAGGTCGACAATCAGCCCCAGCATTTT.

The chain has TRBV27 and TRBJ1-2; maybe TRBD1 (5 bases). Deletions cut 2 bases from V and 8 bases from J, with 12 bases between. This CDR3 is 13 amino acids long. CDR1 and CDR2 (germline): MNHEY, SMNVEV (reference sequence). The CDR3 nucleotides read TGTGCCAGCAGTTTAACAGGCTCCGGGGGCTACACCTTC. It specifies CASSLTGSGGYTF.

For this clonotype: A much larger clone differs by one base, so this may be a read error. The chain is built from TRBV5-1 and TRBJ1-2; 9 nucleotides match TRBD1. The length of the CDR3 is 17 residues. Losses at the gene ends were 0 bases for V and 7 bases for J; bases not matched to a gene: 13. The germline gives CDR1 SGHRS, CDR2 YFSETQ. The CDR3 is CASSLVGTGSRSGGYTF. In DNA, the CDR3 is TGCGCCAGCAGCTTGGTGGGGACAGGGAGCCGATCGGGTGGCTACACCTTC.

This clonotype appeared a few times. This CDR3 reads CATSDSNRLATASSGANVLTF. Written as DNA, the CDR3 is TGTGCCACCAGTGACTCTAACAGACTAGCGACGGCTAGCTCTGGGGCCAACGTCCTGACTTTC. This sequence joins TRBV24-1 and TRBJ2-6; 8 bases agree with TRBD2. After removal of 4 bases from V and 0 bases from J, the junction contained 16 bases not matched to a gene. The germline CDR1 and CDR2 sequences are KGHDR and SFDVKD. This CDR3 is 21 amino acids long.

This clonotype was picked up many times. CDR3 loop: CASSQDPLSSSTDTQYF. The CDR3 DNA sequence: TGTGCCAGCAGCCAAGATCCCCTTTCCTCTAGCACAGATACGCAGTATTTT. The rearrangement uses TRBV3-1 and TRBJ2-3; unclear D gene. Trimming took 0 bases from V and 0 from J, leaving 13 bases between them. The V gene's germline CDR1 is LGHDT and CDR2 YNNKEL (reference sequence). The CDR3 consists of 17 residues.

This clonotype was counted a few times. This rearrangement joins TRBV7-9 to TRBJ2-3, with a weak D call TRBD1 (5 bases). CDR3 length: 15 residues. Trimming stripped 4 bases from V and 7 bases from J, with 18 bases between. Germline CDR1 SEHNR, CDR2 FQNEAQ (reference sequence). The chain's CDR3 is CASSSRQILGNTQYF. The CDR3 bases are TGTGCCAGCAGCTCCAGACAGATTCTGGGCAATACGCAGTATTTT.